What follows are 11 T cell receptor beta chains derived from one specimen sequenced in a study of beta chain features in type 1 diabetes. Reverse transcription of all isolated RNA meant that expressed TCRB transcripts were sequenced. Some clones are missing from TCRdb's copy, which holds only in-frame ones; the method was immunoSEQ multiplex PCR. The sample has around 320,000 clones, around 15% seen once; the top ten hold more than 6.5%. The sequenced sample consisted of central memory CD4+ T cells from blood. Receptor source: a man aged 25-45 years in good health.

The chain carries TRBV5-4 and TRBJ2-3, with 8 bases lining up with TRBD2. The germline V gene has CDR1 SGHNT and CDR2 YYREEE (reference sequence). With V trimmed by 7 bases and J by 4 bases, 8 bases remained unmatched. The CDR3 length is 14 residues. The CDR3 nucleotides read TGTGCCAGCTCACGGGGGGGGCAATCAGATACGCAGTATTTT. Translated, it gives CASSRGGQSDTQYF. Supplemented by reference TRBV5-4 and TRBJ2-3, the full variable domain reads ETGVTQSPTHLIKTRGQQVTLRCSSQSGHNTVSWYQQALGQGPQFIFQYYREEENGRGNFPPRFSGLQFPNYSSELNVNALELDDSALYLCASSRGGQSDTQYFGPGTRLTVL.

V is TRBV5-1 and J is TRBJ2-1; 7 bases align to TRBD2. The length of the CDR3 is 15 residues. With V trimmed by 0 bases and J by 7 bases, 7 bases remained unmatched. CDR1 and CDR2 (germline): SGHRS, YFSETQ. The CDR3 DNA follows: TGCGCCAGCAGCTTGGGGGGACTAAAGATAAATGAGCAGTTCTTC. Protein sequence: CASSLGGLKINEQFF.

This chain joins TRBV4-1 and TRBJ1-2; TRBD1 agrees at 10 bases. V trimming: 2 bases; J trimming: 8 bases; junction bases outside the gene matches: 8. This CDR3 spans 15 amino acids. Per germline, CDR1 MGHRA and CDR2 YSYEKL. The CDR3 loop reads CASSQTGTGDRGYTF. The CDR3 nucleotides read TGCGCCAGCAGCCAAACCGGGACAGGGGATCGCGGCTACACCTTC.

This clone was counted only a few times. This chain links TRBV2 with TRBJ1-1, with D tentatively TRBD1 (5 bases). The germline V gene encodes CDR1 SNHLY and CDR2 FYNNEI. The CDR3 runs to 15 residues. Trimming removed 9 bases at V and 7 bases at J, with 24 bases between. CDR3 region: CASRSYIRDGLEAFF. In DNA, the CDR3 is TGTGCCAGTCGTAGCTATATCCGGGACGGACTTGAAGCTTTCTTT.

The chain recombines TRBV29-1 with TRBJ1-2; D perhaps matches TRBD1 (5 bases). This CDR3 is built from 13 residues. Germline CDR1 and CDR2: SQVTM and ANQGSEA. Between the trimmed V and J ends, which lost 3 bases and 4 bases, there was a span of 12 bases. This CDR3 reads CSVEDKQSYGYTF. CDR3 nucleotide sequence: TGCAGCGTTGAGGACAAGCAATCCTATGGCTACACCTTC.

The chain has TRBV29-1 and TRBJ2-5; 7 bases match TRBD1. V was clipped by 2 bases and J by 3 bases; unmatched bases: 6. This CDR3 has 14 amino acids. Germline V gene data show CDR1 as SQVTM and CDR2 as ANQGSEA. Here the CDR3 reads CSVELGQIKETQYF. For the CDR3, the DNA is TGCAGCGTTGAATTGGGACAGATTAAAGAGACCCAGTACTTC.

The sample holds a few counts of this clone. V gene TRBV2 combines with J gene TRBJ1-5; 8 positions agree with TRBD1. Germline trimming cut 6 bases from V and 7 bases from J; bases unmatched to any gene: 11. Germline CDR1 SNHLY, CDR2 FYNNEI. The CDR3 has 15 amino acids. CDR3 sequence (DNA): TGTGCCAGCAGAGTTAACAGGGGGTCTGGGCAGCCCCAGCATTTT. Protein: CASRVNRGSGQPQHF.

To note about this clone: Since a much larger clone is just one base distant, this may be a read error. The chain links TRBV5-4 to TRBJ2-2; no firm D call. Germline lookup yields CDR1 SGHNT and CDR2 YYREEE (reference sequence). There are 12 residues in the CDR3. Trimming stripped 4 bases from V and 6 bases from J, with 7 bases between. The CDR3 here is CASSQGPGELFF. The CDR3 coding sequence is TGTGCCAGCAGCCAAGGGCCCGGGGAGCTGTTTTTT.

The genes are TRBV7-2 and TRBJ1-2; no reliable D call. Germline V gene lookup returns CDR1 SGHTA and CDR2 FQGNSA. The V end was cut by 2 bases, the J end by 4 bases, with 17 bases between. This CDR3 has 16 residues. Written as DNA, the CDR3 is TGTGCCAGCAGCTTATCGTCGGCAGGAACTTTCTATGGCTACACCTTC. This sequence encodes CASSLSSAGTFYGYTF.

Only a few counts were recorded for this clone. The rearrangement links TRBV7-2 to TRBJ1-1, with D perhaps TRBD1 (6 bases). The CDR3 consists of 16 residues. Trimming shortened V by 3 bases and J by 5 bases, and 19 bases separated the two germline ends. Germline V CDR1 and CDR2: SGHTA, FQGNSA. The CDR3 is CASSFVTGGRDTEAFF. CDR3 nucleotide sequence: TGTGCCAGCAGCTTTGTTACGGGGGGCAGGGATACTGAAGCTTTCTTT.

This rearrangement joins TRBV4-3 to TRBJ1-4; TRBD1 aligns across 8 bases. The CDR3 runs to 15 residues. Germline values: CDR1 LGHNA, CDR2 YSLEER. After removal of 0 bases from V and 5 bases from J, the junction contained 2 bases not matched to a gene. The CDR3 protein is CASSQDRTGNEKLFF. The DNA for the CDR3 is TGCGCCAGCAGCCAAGATCGGACAGGGAATGAAAAACTGTTTTTT.